These 13 T cell receptor beta chains were all obtained from the same sample, sequenced in a study of patients and donors after allogeneic stem cell transplantation. TCRdb passed the RT-PCR reads through MiXCR, listing each CDR3 protein once. The repertoire holds 800,000 to 1,000,000 distinct CDR3 sequences, with 15% to 20% as singletons. Sample: blood, either unsorted or a sorted T cell fraction (not recorded which). The receptors originated from a human donor who was either an allogeneic HSCT recipient or a stem cell or donor lymphocyte infusion donor (not recorded which). It is not recorded whose cells these are; they may come from a transplant donor.

The rearrangement uses TRBV4-2 and TRBJ1-5, with D perhaps matching TRBD1 (6 bases). CDR3 size: 13 residues. CDR1 is LGHNA, CDR2 YNFKEQ, per germline. V was cut by 5 bases and J by 5 bases, with 10 bases left in between. CDR3 protein: CASSRTVDQPQHF. The CDR3 bases are TGTGCCAGCAGCAGGACAGTAGATCAGCCCCAGCATTTT.

The V call is TRBV11-3, the J call TRBJ2-2, with unresolved D. CDR1 is SGHNT, CDR2 YENEEA, per germline. This CDR3 spans 13 amino acids. The germline V and J ends were trimmed by 5 bases and 15 bases, with 19 bases remaining between them. The CDR3 DNA follows: TGTGCCAGCAGCCACCGAAACGACCCCTGGGTGTTTTTT. It encodes CASSHRNDPWVFF.

The sample holds a few counts of this clonotype. The V gene is TRBV6-5, the J gene TRBJ1-3, with D unresolved. The CDR3 runs 13 residues. Germline assignment: CDR1 MNHEY and CDR2 SVGAGI. V was trimmed by 4 bases and J by 4 bases, leaving 8 bases between them. The CDR3 is CASSSLPGNTIYF. The CDR3 DNA sequence: TGTGCCAGCAGTTCCCTACCCGGAAACACCATATATTTT.

This clonotype was observed a few times. This chain uses TRBV5-1 with TRBJ1-4; D uncertain. With 4 bases removed from V and 0 bases from J, the gap between germline ends came to 13 bases. The CDR3 length is 16 residues. Germline V gene data show CDR1 as SGHRS and CDR2 as YFSETQ. The CDR3 is CASSAQDFSTNEKLFF. In nucleotides, the CDR3 is TGCGCCAGCAGCGCTCAGGACTTCTCAACTAATGAAAAACTGTTTTTT.

This sequence joins TRBV3-1 and TRBJ2-1; a weak D match, TRBD2 (8 bases). Germline CDR1 reads LGHDT; CDR2 reads YNNKEL (reference sequence). The CDR3 totals 18 residues. Trimming shortened V by 6 bases and J by 2 bases, and 23 bases separated the two germline ends. CDR3 region: CASSHLRGRGDAYNEQFF. CDR3 in DNA: TGTGCCAGCAGTCACCTTAGGGGGCGGGGGGATGCCTACAATGAGCAGTTCTTC.

In its sample, this clonotype was seen a few times. The chain links TRBV7-6 to TRBJ2-1, with 13 nucleotides matching TRBD2. The junction had 8 bases not matched to a gene; V was cut back by 2 bases and J by 10 bases. Germline-derived CDR1 and CDR2 are SGHVS and FNYEAQ. The CDR3 consists of 16 residues. The CDR3 reads CASSLPSGTSGDEQFF. CDR3 nucleotide sequence: TGTGCCAGCAGCTTACCCTCAGGGACTAGCGGGGACGAGCAGTTCTTC.

The chain combines TRBV20-1 with TRBJ2-1; D may be TRBD2 (5 bases). V shed 0 bases and J shed 2 bases, with 23 bases lying between them. The CDR3 sequence is 19 residues long. Germline loops: CDR1 DFQATT, CDR2 SNEGSKA (reference sequence). The CDR3 loop reads CSARDPASGPSLAYNEQFF. CDR3 coding DNA: TGCAGTGCTAGAGATCCGGCGAGCGGACCGTCCCTCGCCTACAATGAGCAGTTCTTC.

The chain employs TRBV12-3 or TRBV12-4 and TRBJ2-5; the match to TRBD2 covers 13 bases. The ends lost 5 bases at V and 3 bases at J; junction bases unmatched: 9. The CDR3 length is 17 residues. The CDR3 region is CASSRTSGRGLEETQYF. The CDR3 DNA is TGTGCCAGCAGTCGGACTAGCGGGAGAGGTTTGGAAGAGACCCAGTACTTC.

This clonotype appeared a few times. The chain recombines TRBV5-1 with TRBJ2-1, with 10 positions matching TRBD2. The CDR3 contains 15 residues. V shed 0 bases, J shed 8 bases, and the junction held 5 bases outside the gene matches. CDR1 is SGHRS and CDR2 is YFSETQ in the germline V gene. CDR3 residues: CASSLVASGGYEQFF. CDR3 sequence (DNA): TGCGCCAGCAGCTTGGTGGCTAGCGGGGGCTATGAGCAGTTCTTC.

The rearrangement joins TRBV7-9 to TRBJ2-2, with 7 bases that match TRBD2. This CDR3 is 15 amino acids long. Germline-derived CDR1 and CDR2 are SEHNR and FQNEAQ (reference sequence). With V trimmed by 7 bases and J by 4 bases, 9 bases remained unmatched. The CDR3 sequence: CASIEREGSTGELFF. The CDR3 region has the DNA TGTGCCAGCATTGAGCGGGAAGGTTCCACCGGGGAGCTGTTTTTT. Drawing the rest from reference TRBV7-9 and TRBJ2-2, the complete variable domain is DTGVSQNPRHKITKRGQNVTFRCDPISEHNRLYWYRQTLGQGPEFLTYFQNEAQLEKSRLLSDRFSAERPKGSFSTLEIQRTEQGDSAMYLCASIEREGSTGELFFGEGSRLTVL.

The chain couples TRBV27 to TRBJ2-5, with D tentatively TRBD1 or TRBD2 (5 bases each). The CDR3 has 17 amino acids. Trimming took off 3 bases at V and 3 bases at J, with 20 bases between the two ends. The germline V gene encodes CDR1 MNHEY and CDR2 SMNVEV (reference sequence). The DNA for the CDR3 is TGTGCCAGCAGTTTGGTGATACCGAGGGGCCCAAAAGAGACCCAGTACTTC. Translated: CASSLVIPRGPKETQYF.

The V gene is TRBV9, the J gene TRBJ2-3; D is undetermined. This CDR3 has 15 amino acids. Germline loops: CDR1 SGDLS, CDR2 YYNGEE. V lost 0 bases, J lost 1 base, and 9 bases lay in between. CDR3 in amino acids: CASSVEAYGTDTQYF. The CDR3 DNA is TGTGCCAGCAGCGTAGAGGCGTATGGCACAGATACGCAGTATTTT.

This clonotype has a count of ten or more. J is TRBJ1-5 and V is TRBV12-3 or TRBV12-4; the D is unclear. Trimming removed 7 bases from V and 4 bases from J, with 17 bases in between. The CDR3 spans 15 residues. CDR3 sequence (DNA): TGTGCCAGCACTCGGGATGATGGTATGAATCAGCCCCAGCATTTT. The encoded protein is CASTRDDGMNQPQHF.